A single sample is the source of the 14 T cell receptor beta chains below, sequenced in a study of response to subunit inactivated influenza vaccine. TCRdb fed the RT-PCR reads into MiXCR, producing one record per CDR3 protein. The table records 630,000 or so distinct CDR3 sequences, approximately 14% of them present only once. The sequences come from PBMCs from blood, collected approximately 12 days after vaccination. The receptors come from a man aged 45 to 65 who received an inactivated influenza vaccine.

In DNA form, the CDR3 reads TGCAGCGTTGAAGGGGCAGGGGGACCCGCCGGGGAGCTGTTTTTT. Its translation: CSVEGAGGPAGELFF. The V gene is TRBV29-1, the J gene TRBJ2-2; 7 bases align to TRBD1. The germline V gene has CDR1 SQVTM and CDR2 ANQGSEA. V lost 1 base, J lost 6 bases, and 8 bases stayed unmatched. The CDR3 length is 15 residues.

This clonotype was detected only a few times. The chain couples TRBV6-5 to TRBJ2-3, with 12 positions matching TRBD2. CDR1 is MNHEY, CDR2 SVGAGI, per germline. J was trimmed by 0 bases and V by 4 bases; bases with no gene match: 8. The CDR3 has 18 residues. The CDR3 sequence: CASSWGATSGGSTDTQYF. CDR3 nucleotides: TGTGCCAGCAGTTGGGGCGCGACTAGCGGGGGTAGCACAGATACGCAGTATTTT.

This clonotype was picked up a small number of times. J is TRBJ2-2 and V is TRBV2, with TRBD1 matching 9 bases. The CDR3 contains 16 residues. The V and J ends lost 1 base and 7 bases, in that order; junction bases with no gene match: 7. CDR1 and CDR2 (germline): SNHLY, FYNNEI. This chain's CDR3 is CASSEVGGQGGGELFF. CDR3 nucleotide sequence: TGTGCCAGCAGTGAAGTGGGGGGACAGGGAGGCGGGGAGCTGTTTTTT.

CDR3: CASSETSASTDTQYF. CDR3 in DNA: TGCGCCAGCAGTGAGACTAGCGCTAGCACAGATACGCAGTATTTT. The gene calls are TRBV10-2 and TRBJ2-3, with TRBD2 identical over 7 bases. The CDR3 runs 15 residues. The V and J ends lost 2 bases and 0 bases, in that order; junction bases with no gene match: 2. Germline V CDR1 and CDR2: WSHSY, SAAADI.

The V call is TRBV4-3, the J call TRBJ2-2, with 11 bases identical to TRBD2. J was trimmed by 1 base and V by 4 bases; bases with no gene match: 2. The length of the CDR3 is 16 residues. The germline V gene has CDR1 LGHNA and CDR2 YSLEER. CDR3 loop: CASSRGLAVNTGELFF. DNA for the CDR3: TGCGCCAGCAGCCGGGGACTAGCGGTGAACACCGGGGAGCTGTTTTTT.

This clonotype showed up many times. The chain has TRBV12-3 or TRBV12-4 and TRBJ1-3; 10 bases line up with TRBD1. Trimming removed 7 bases from V and 2 bases from J; junction bases left unmatched: 5. CDR3 size: 15 residues. The CDR3: CASTLGQGTGNTIYF. The CDR3 DNA follows: TGTGCCAGCACCTTGGGACAGGGGACTGGAAACACCATATATTTT.

This clonotype was counted many times. CDR3 in amino acids: CAITGTGSYEQYF. The CDR3 DNA sequence: TGTGCCATTACCGGGACAGGGTCCTACGAGCAGTACTTC. The J gene is TRBJ2-7, the V gene TRBV10-3; 9 bases fit TRBD1. The length of the CDR3 is 13 residues. Germline-derived CDR1 and CDR2 are ENHRY and SYGVKD. Trimming cost V 9 bases and J 1 base; bases outside gene matches: 4.

This clonotype was counted only a few times. The chain joins TRBV4-2 to TRBJ1-1; no clear D gene. The germline V gene encodes CDR1 LGHNA and CDR2 YNFKEQ. The CDR3 contains 17 residues. V lost 1 base, J lost 3 bases, and 18 bases lay in between. The CDR3 sequence: CASSQGSVPYAYTEAFF. Here the CDR3 DNA reads TGTGCCAGCAGCCAAGGTTCGGTCCCGTACGCCTACACTGAAGCTTTCTTT.

This clonotype was counted between two and nine times. The rearrangement uses TRBV20-1 and TRBJ2-5; D is possibly TRBD1 or TRBD2 (5 bases each). The CDR3 totals 14 residues. Trimming left V 0 bases short and J 5 bases short, with 13 bases between. Germline lookup yields CDR1 DFQATT and CDR2 SNEGSKA (reference sequence). This chain's CDR3 is CSARDGDAGETQYF. In DNA form, the CDR3 reads TGCAGTGCTAGAGATGGGGACGCGGGCGAGACCCAGTACTTC.

This clonotype has a handful of counts. This rearrangement joins TRBV10-3 to TRBJ2-7, with 8 positions matching TRBD1. The trim removed 3 bases at V and 0 bases at J, leaving 10 bases unmatched. The CDR3 runs to 17 residues. CDR1 is ENHRY and CDR2 is SYGVKD in the germline V gene. This chain's CDR3 is CAISDPGTGSSSYEQYF. CDR3 nucleotides: TGTGCCATCAGTGATCCAGGGACAGGAAGTAGCTCCTACGAGCAGTACTTC.

About this clonotype itself: Being one base from a much bigger clone, this may be a read error. The chain is built from TRBV7-6 and TRBJ2-7, with 10 bases aligning to TRBD1. This CDR3 spans 18 amino acids. The trim removed 4 bases at V and 6 bases at J, leaving 18 bases unmatched. Germline lookup yields CDR1 SGHVS and CDR2 FNYEAQ. The CDR3 nucleotides are TGTGCCAGCAGCTGGGGGGTTACCGGGACAGGGGCGCTCGGCGAGCAGTACTTC. It codes for CASSWGVTGTGALGEQYF.

This clonotype was detected a few times. CDR3 nucleotide sequence: TGTGCCATCAGTCTAACCTATAGCACAGATACGCAGTATTTT. Protein product: CAISLTYSTDTQYF. The V call is TRBV10-3, the J call TRBJ2-3, with D unclear. The CDR3 loop spans 14 amino acids. Germline CDR1 and CDR2: ENHRY and SYGVKD. Trimming pared 5 bases from V and 0 bases from J, leaving 9 bases between.

The table lists this clonotype with a few counts. This chain connects TRBV4-3 to TRBJ2-1; D gene uncertain. The CDR3 has 13 amino acids. Trimming shortened V by 3 bases and J by 9 bases, and 12 bases separated the two germline ends. Looked up from germline, CDR1 is LGHNA and CDR2 is YSLEER. The CDR3 reads CASSHVSATEQFF. As DNA, the CDR3 is TGCGCCAGCAGCCATGTGTCCGCGACTGAGCAGTTCTTC.

This clonotype was seen a few times. CDR3 residues: CASSLWGFSGANVLTF. The CDR3 DNA follows: TGTGCCAGCAGTTTATGGGGTTTTTCTGGGGCCAACGTCCTGACTTTC. This chain uses TRBV28 with TRBJ2-6; D is unclear. Germline assignment: CDR1 MDHEN and CDR2 SYDVKM. The V and J ends lost 0 bases and 1 base respectively, with 7 bases between them. The CDR3 totals 16 residues.